The T cell receptor beta chain described here comes from a study of blood T cells in healthy people across ages. Whole-study findings and limits: Estimates of total diversity, which came from one million sequenced T cells, were considered to be underestimates.

CDR3 length equals 15 residues. Looked up from germline, CDR1 is SGHVS and CDR2 is FNYEAQ. Trimming took 4 bases from V and 7 from J; bases not matched to a gene: 13. On this clonotype itself: What it recognizes is unknown.

The second PCR ran roughly 6 to 11 cycles with a sample-barcoded 5' primer and J-beta primers. Each cDNA molecule, via a template-switch adaptor with 12 random nucleotides, was tagged. Any given sample supplied a minimum of 3 million CDR3-containing paired-end reads. One entry per CDR3 protein, called by TCRdb with MiXCR from the 5' RACE reads. The sample has about 1.4 million distinct CDR3 sequences; 55% to 75% are singletons. Input material: blood. The chain combines TRBV7-6 with TRBJ2-7, with 7 bases that match TRBD1. The receptor was derived from a man aged 18-30 years in good health. This CDR3 reads CASSYRDRSPWEQYF. The CDR3 nucleotides read TGTGCCAGCAGCTACCGGGACAGAAGCCCCTGGGAGCAGTACTTC.